The 8 T cell receptor beta chains reported below all come from one sample, sequenced in a study of blood T cell repertoires in COVID-19. Profiled with immunoSEQ multiplex PCR; TCRdb holds only in-frame clones, not every one. The data contain 150,000 or so clones, approximately 82% of them singletons. Source material: peripheral blood. These receptors came from a woman older than 75 with acute or convalescent COVID-19.

The V call is TRBV5-1, the J call TRBJ2-7, with a tentative D call TRBD2 (6 bases). The CDR3 runs 15 residues. Trimming pared 0 bases from V and 8 bases from J, leaving 18 bases between. The germline V gene encodes CDR1 SGHRS and CDR2 YFSETQ. CDR3: CASSLVRDAPTQQYF. DNA of the CDR3: TGCGCCAGCAGCTTGGTGCGGGACGCTCCTACGCAGCAGTACTTC.

The V and J genes are TRBV6-5 and TRBJ1-2, with D perhaps matching TRBD1 (5 bases). CDR3 length: 15 amino acids. CDR1 MNHEY and CDR2 SVGAGI come from the germline V gene. Trimming cost V 6 bases and J 3 bases, with 17 bases left between them. CDR3 region: CASRTLDNLDYGYTF. CDR3 sequence (DNA): TGTGCCAGCAGGACGTTGGACAACTTAGACTATGGCTACACCTTC.

The chain is built from TRBV4-1 and TRBJ2-3; D is unresolved. V lost 2 bases, J lost 3 bases, and 9 bases lay in between. This CDR3 spans 14 amino acids. Germline V gene data show CDR1 as MGHRA and CDR2 as YSYEKL. In DNA, the CDR3 is TGCGCCAGCAGCCAAACCCGCGGAACAGATACGCAGTATTTT. The encoded protein is CASSQTRGTDTQYF.

This rearrangement joins TRBV6-5 to TRBJ1-1; TRBD1 might be the D (5 bases). V lost 6 bases to trimming and J lost 5 bases, with 16 bases between them. Germline CDR1 is MNHEY and CDR2 is SVGAGI. The CDR3 is 14 residues long. The CDR3 is CASRPSGTQTEAFF. In DNA form, the CDR3 reads TGTGCCAGCAGGCCTTCGGGGACTCAGACTGAAGCTTTCTTT.

The genes are TRBV19 and TRBJ2-4; 9 bases are a match to TRBD2. Germline trimming cut 3 bases from V and 2 bases from J; bases unmatched to any gene: 5. Germline values: CDR1 LNHDA, CDR2 SQIVND (reference sequence). The CDR3 length is 16 residues. CDR3 protein: CASSMVLAGPKNIQYF. Written as DNA, the CDR3 is TGTGCCAGTAGTATGGTCCTAGCGGGACCCAAAAACATTCAGTACTTC. Based on the CDR3 plus reference TRBV19 and TRBJ2-4, the full variable domain is DGGITQSPKYLFRKEGQNVTLSCEQNLNHDAMYWYRQDPGQGLRLIYYSQIVNDFQKGDIAEGYSVSREKKESFPLTVTSAQKNPTAFYLCASSMVLAGPKNIQYFGAGTRLSVL.

The CDR3: CASSLAGGRYGEQFF. The CDR3 nucleotides are TGTGCCAGCAGCTTGGCAGGGGGCAGGTACGGTGAGCAGTTCTTC. The chain couples TRBV5-8 to TRBJ2-1; 8 bases align to TRBD1. With 0 bases clipped from V and 9 bases from J, the junction kept 8 bases outside the gene matches. The V gene's germline CDR1 is SGHTS and CDR2 YDEGEE. The CDR3 totals 15 residues.

The rearrangement joins TRBV5-1 to TRBJ1-1; 9 positions match TRBD1. From germline, CDR1 is SGHRS and CDR2 YFSETQ. CDR3 length: 15 amino acids. V was clipped by 5 bases and J by 5 bases; unmatched bases: 10. As DNA, the CDR3 is TGCGCCAGCAGTTCGAACAGGGGGCTAAGGACTGAAGCTTTCTTT. Protein product: CASSSNRGLRTEAFF.

V is TRBV7-9 and J is TRBJ1-2; 8 nucleotides align to TRBD1. The ends lost 4 bases at V and 0 bases at J; junction bases unmatched: 1. The germline CDR1 and CDR2 sequences are SEHNR and FQNEAQ (reference sequence). The CDR3 consists of 14 residues. In DNA form, the CDR3 reads TGTGCCAGCAGCTCACAGGGGGCTAACTATGGCTACACCTTC. Translated, it gives CASSSQGANYGYTF.